Presented here are 22 T cell receptor beta chains from one specimen sequenced in a study of beta chain features in type 1 diabetes. Study-level results: People with Type 1 diabetes carried modestly yet significantly shorter TCRB CDR3s in all four CD4+ subsets.

Antigens for these TCRs are unknown. Since all of the isolated RNA was reverse transcribed, expressed TCRB transcripts were what got sequenced. The table came from immunoSEQ multiplex PCR; TCRdb's copy has only in-frame clones and leaves some out. The sample consists of approximately 170,000 clones, 6.5% to 8.5% of them appearing once. Source material: central memory CD4+ T cells from blood. Every receptor here comes from a man younger than 30 with type 1 diabetes.

In its sample, this clone was seen a few times. The gene calls are TRBV10-3 and TRBJ2-2, with D possibly matching TRBD1 (5 bases). The ends were cut back, 2 bases at V and 5 bases at J, with 12 bases in the middle. This CDR3 spans 15 amino acids. The germline V gene has CDR1 ENHRY and CDR2 SYGVKD. In nucleotides, the CDR3 is TGTGCCATCAGTGAGGGGCAGGGCCAGACCGGGGAGCTGTTTTTT. The encoded protein is CAISEGQGQTGELFF.

In its sample, this clone was seen a few times. The V and J genes are TRBV4-2 and TRBJ2-1; no clear D gene. The CDR3 runs 18 residues. V lost 1 base to trimming and J lost 0 bases, with 16 bases between them. Germline CDR1 is LGHNA and CDR2 is YNFKEQ. The CDR3 sequence is CASSQGTPAVSSYNEQFF. The CDR3 DNA sequence: TGTGCCAGCAGCCAAGGTACCCCTGCGGTTAGCTCCTACAATGAGCAGTTCTTC.

The V gene is TRBV7-7, the J gene TRBJ2-7, with TRBD2 matching over 13 bases. The trim removed 3 bases at V and 9 bases at J, leaving 23 bases unmatched. Germline V gene data show CDR1 as SSHAT and CDR2 as FNYEAQ (reference sequence). This CDR3 has 20 amino acids. In DNA form, the CDR3 reads TGTGCCAGCAGCTTCCGGACTAGCGGGAGAATGCAGGAACTTTCTACGATGCAGTACTTC. It encodes CASSFRTSGRMQELSTMQYF. Complete variable domain (other parts from reference TRBV7-7 and TRBJ2-7): GAGVSQSPRYKVTKRGQDVTLRCDPISSHATLYWYQQALGQGPEFLTYFNYEAQPDKSGLPSDRFSAERPEGSISTLTIQRTEQRDSAMYRCASSFRTSGRMQELSTMQYFGPGTRLTVT.

The V call is TRBV6-1, the J call TRBJ2-7; 9 nucleotides align to TRBD1. The CDR3 sequence is 14 residues long. Germline CDR1 MNHNS, CDR2 SASEGT. The J segment lost 8 bases and the V segment lost 6 bases, leaving 11 bases of the junction unmatched. CDR3 sequence: CASSLGQGLRKQYF. The CDR3 DNA is TGTGCCAGCAGCCTGGGACAGGGACTACGTAAGCAGTACTTC.

This clone was counted a few times. This chain connects TRBV5-4 to TRBJ1-5, with D tentatively TRBD1 (6 bases). V dropped 3 bases and J dropped 6 bases, with 10 bases sitting between them. Germline CDR1 reads SGHNT; CDR2 reads YYREEE (reference sequence). The CDR3 sequence is 13 residues long. CDR3 sequence reads: CASSSGHGQPQHF. In DNA form, the CDR3 reads TGTGCCAGCAGCTCGGGACACGGTCAGCCCCAGCATTTT.

This chain connects TRBV6-5 to TRBJ2-3; maybe TRBD1 (6 bases). The CDR3 covers 14 residues. V lost 6 bases to trimming and J lost 1 base, with 11 bases between them. The V gene's germline CDR1 is MNHEY and CDR2 SVGAGI. CDR3 in amino acids: CASSKRQGTDTQYF. As DNA, the CDR3 is TGTGCCAGCAGCAAAAGACAGGGCACAGATACGCAGTATTTT.

This clone was detected a few times. V and J are TRBV9 and TRBJ2-3; the match to TRBD2 covers 7 bases. The CDR3 length is 16 residues. The germline gives CDR1 SGDLS, CDR2 YYNGEE. The J segment lost 2 bases and the V segment lost 3 bases, leaving 9 bases of the junction unmatched. CDR3 region: CASSAGGSGITDTQYF. CDR3 sequence (DNA): TGTGCCAGCAGCGCAGGAGGGAGCGGGATCACAGATACGCAGTATTTT.

This clone was detected a few times. This sequence joins TRBV14 and TRBJ2-3, with D hard to call. The V end lost 4 bases, the J end lost 0 bases, and 2 bases lay between the germline ends. The CDR3 runs 12 residues. The germline V gene has CDR1 SGHDN and CDR2 FVKESK. The DNA of the CDR3 is TGTGCCAGCAGCCCAAGCACAGATACGCAGTATTTT. Its translation: CASSPSTDTQYF.

Many counts were recorded for this clone. The chain carries TRBV10-3 and TRBJ2-7; tentative D call: TRBD1 (5 bases). Per germline, CDR1 ENHRY and CDR2 SYGVKD. The CDR3 consists of 13 residues. Trimming pared 0 bases from V and 7 bases from J, leaving 10 bases between. The CDR3 spells CAISESIGAEQYF. The CDR3 nucleotides read TGTGCCATCAGTGAGTCGATTGGGGCGGAGCAGTACTTC.

There are a few counts of this clone. The chain carries TRBV30 and TRBJ1-3; D is undetermined. The CDR3 spans 14 residues. V lost 4 bases to trimming and J lost 1 base, with 11 bases between them. Germline values: CDR1 GTSNPN, CDR2 SVGIG (reference sequence). This CDR3 reads CAWKPSRSGNTIYF. CDR3 bases: TGTGCCTGGAAACCCAGCAGGTCTGGAAACACCATATATTTT.

This clone was seen a handful of times. This chain connects TRBV6-1 to TRBJ2-1, with 7 bases matching TRBD1. The CDR3 length is 14 residues. The trim removed 5 bases at V and 2 bases at J, leaving 3 bases unmatched. CDR1 MNHNS and CDR2 SASEGT come from the germline V gene. The CDR3 reads CASSIGTAYNEQFF. The DNA of the CDR3 is TGTGCCAGCAGTATCGGGACAGCCTACAATGAGCAGTTCTTC.

This clone was found a few times. The chain is built from TRBV9 and TRBJ2-1; perhaps TRBD2 as D (5 bases). CDR1 and CDR2 (germline): SGDLS, YYNGEE. The CDR3 runs 15 residues. V gave up 3 bases and J gave up 2 bases, with 12 bases separating them. The CDR3 spells CASSDQRSPYNEQFF. In DNA form, the CDR3 reads TGTGCCAGCAGCGATCAGCGGAGCCCCTACAATGAGCAGTTCTTC. Full variable domain (outside the CDR3, taken from reference TRBV9 and TRBJ2-1): DSGVTQTPKHLITATGQRVTLRCSPRSGDLSVYWYQQSLDQGLQFLIQYYNGEERAKGNILERFSAQQFPDLHSELNLSSLELGDSALYFCASSDQRSPYNEQFFGPGTRLTVL.

This clone was detected many times. This CDR3 is CASSVQEYF. The CDR3 region has the DNA TGTGCCAGCAGCGTACAGGAGTACTTC. The rearrangement joins TRBV21-1 to TRBJ2-7; TRBD1, as called in the table, went unchecked against the DNA. TRBV21-1 is a documented pseudogene. The CDR3 consists of 9 residues.

The genes are TRBV6-5 and TRBJ2-1; 10 bases agree with TRBD1. Germline V gene data show CDR1 as MNHEY and CDR2 as SVGAGI. V shed 5 bases and J 6 bases; nucleotides not matched to a gene: 4. The CDR3 runs to 14 residues. This chain's CDR3 is CASSRQGAGNEQFF. The CDR3 DNA follows: TGTGCCAGCAGTCGACAGGGGGCCGGCAATGAGCAGTTCTTC.

This clone was found a few times. V and J are TRBV30 and TRBJ2-5; 10 bases are a match to TRBD2. This CDR3 is built from 18 residues. V lost 0 bases and J lost 5; bases outside the gene matches: 15. Germline V gene data show CDR1 as GTSNPN and CDR2 as SVGIG (reference sequence). The CDR3 is CAWSVSSFLGLARETQYF. The CDR3 DNA reads TGTGCCTGGAGTGTATCGAGTTTTTTGGGACTAGCGAGGGAGACCCAGTACTTC. Variable domain in full (rest from reference TRBV30 and TRBJ2-5): SQTIHQWPATLVQPVGSPLSLECTVEGTSNPNLYWYRQAAGRGLQLLFYSVGIGQISSEVPQNLSASRPQDRQFILSSKKLLLSDSGFYLCAWSVSSFLGLARETQYFGPGTRLLVL.

This clone was seen only a few times. The chain carries TRBV5-1 and TRBJ2-5; unclear D gene. Between the trimmed V and J ends, which lost 0 bases and 5 bases, there was a span of 5 bases. Germline CDR1 and CDR2: SGHRS and YFSETQ. The CDR3 runs to 12 residues. In DNA, the CDR3 is TGCGCCAGCAGCTTGGGAGCTGAGACCCAGTACTTC. Its protein product is CASSLGAETQYF. Drawing the rest from reference TRBV5-1 and TRBJ2-5, the complete variable domain is KAGVTQTPRYLIKTRGQQVTLSCSPISGHRSVSWYQQTPGQGLQFLFEYFSETQRNKGNFPGRFSGRQFSNSRSEMNVSTLELGDSALYLCASSLGAETQYFGPGTRLLVL.

This clone was observed a few times. The V and J genes are TRBV28 and TRBJ2-1; D is possibly TRBD2 (5 bases). The CDR3 has 11 residues. The germline CDR1 and CDR2 sequences are MDHEN and SYDVKM. V lost 10 bases and J lost 2, with 6 bases in between. CDR3 coding DNA: TGTGCCACCGGGACCTACAATGAGCAGTTCTTC. Its protein product is CATGTYNEQFF.

The CDR3 DNA follows: TGTGCCAGCAGTGAATCCCCAAATCAGCCCCAGCATTTT. This encodes CASSESPNQPQHF. The chain recombines TRBV25-1 with TRBJ1-5; D is ambiguous. Germline V CDR1 and CDR2: MGHDK, SYGVNS. The V and J ends lost 1 base and 4 bases respectively, with 5 bases between them. This CDR3 is built from 13 residues.

This clone was detected a few times. The genes are TRBV29-1 and TRBJ2-2; 9 nucleotides match TRBD2. V gave up 4 bases and J gave up 8 bases; unmatched junction bases: 11. The CDR3 extends over 15 amino acids. Germline V lookup: CDR1 SQVTM, CDR2 ANQGSEA. In DNA, the CDR3 is TGCAGCGTTGGATCTAGCGGGACGGACAGAGGGGAGCTGTTTTTT. This gives the protein CSVGSSGTDRGELFF.

The V call is TRBV7-7, the J call TRBJ2-5; 8 bases are a match to TRBD2. This CDR3 has 16 amino acids. The J segment lost 3 bases and the V segment lost 2 bases, leaving 8 bases of the junction unmatched. In germline, CDR1 is SSHAT, CDR2 FNYEAQ (reference sequence). The CDR3: CASSLSFGGGKETQYF. In nucleotides, the CDR3 is TGTGCCAGCAGCTTAAGTTTCGGCGGGGGGAAAGAGACCCAGTACTTC.

This clone was observed a few times. This chain connects TRBV28 to TRBJ2-5, with D tentatively TRBD2 (6 bases). CDR1 is MDHEN and CDR2 is SYDVKM in the germline V gene. This CDR3 is 15 amino acids long. Trimming pared 3 bases from V and 6 bases from J, leaving 17 bases between. CDR3 nucleotide sequence: TGTGCCAGCAGTTTTCCCCTGGGGACTCGACAGACCCAGTACTTC. Translation: CASSFPLGTRQTQYF.

The chain combines TRBV19 with TRBJ2-1, with TRBD2 identical over 7 bases. The CDR3 is 14 residues long. Germline CDR1 and CDR2: LNHDA and SQIVND (reference sequence). Losses at the gene ends were 2 bases for V and 5 bases for J; bases not matched to a gene: 3. CDR3 DNA sequence: TGTGCCAGTAGTATAATGGGACTAAACAATGAGCAGTTCTTC. This sequence encodes CASSIMGLNNEQFF.